The clone carrying this TCR beta chain was found many times. The antigen is undetermined. The read is 3 residues too short to cover the CDR3 end, so that end is filled in from the germline J gene. CDR1 WNHNN and CDR2 SYGVQD come from the germline V gene (reference sequence). V was cut by 8 bases and J by 9 bases, with 11 bases left in between. This CDR3 region has 11 residues. The sample is drawn from a study of T cell clonality in common variable immunodeficiency. Study-level points and caveats: Shared TCRbeta clones were fewer between CVID subjects than controls. CVID subjects had higher TCRbeta clonality than healthy controls, most marked in about a third. In common variable immunodeficiency, TCR beta chains reportedly carried fewer deletions and N-nucleotide insertions.

Sequencing input was equivalent genomic DNA from CVID and controls. Data came from immunoSEQ multiplex PCR; TCRdb stores just in-frame clones and leaves some out. This sample has fewer than 60,000 clones and no singletons, with 2% to 2.5% in the ten largest. The clonotype comes from a person aged 18-69 years in good health. The source material was peripheral blood mononuclear cells. The chain combines TRBV10-1 with TRBJ2-1; D is possibly TRBD2 (5 bases). This chain's CDR3 is CASAQEGEQFF. The covered CDR3 bases are TGCGCCAGCGCACAAGAGGGTGAG.